A single sample gave rise to the 13 T cell receptor delta chains below, sequenced in a study of Vδ1+ human thymocytes. The template was reverse-transcribed extracted RNA. The CDR3 regions were amplified by multiplex PCR from V-gene primers to a constant-region primer. With CATT, TCRdb re-called clones from the multiplex PCR reads. The table lists 23,000 or so delta-chain clones, nearly 7.5% of them singletons. Broader study findings: In the thymus, TRG and TRD repertoires looked highly polyclonal with Gaussian CDR3 lengths.

Their cognate antigens are unknown. The sample comprised Vdelta1+ gamma-delta thymocytes from the thymus. Subset meaning: FACS-sorted CD3+ TCRalphabeta- TCRVdelta1+ TCRVdelta2- thymocytes. The receptors come from a girl in the first two years of life who had congenital heart surgery.

This clone was recorded a few times. The genes are TRDV1 and TRDJ1; weak D call: TRDD3 (6 bases). Germline assignment: CDR1 TSWWSYY and CDR2 QGS. CDR3 length: 16 amino acids. Trimming took off 3 bases at V and 3 bases at J, with 17 bases between the two ends. The CDR3 DNA reads TGTGCTCTTGGGGACCTTCTAGGAGGATACTCCGATAAACTCATCTTT. It encodes CALGDLLGGYSDKLIF.

The V gene is TRDV1, the J gene TRDJ1; D may be TRDD1 (6 bases). Germline assignment: CDR1 TSWWSYY and CDR2 QGS. CDR3 length: 19 amino acids. V dropped 2 bases and J dropped 0 bases, with 22 bases sitting between them. As DNA, the CDR3 is TGTGCTCTTGGGGAAAGCGGGTGTGTAAAAATAGGGTACACCGATAAACTCATCTTT. It encodes CALGESGCVKIGYTDKLIF.

This clone showed up just a few times. V gene TRDV1 combines with J gene TRDJ1; D remains unclear. Germline V gene lookup returns CDR1 TSWWSYY and CDR2 QGS. V shed 3 bases and J shed 0 bases, with 8 bases lying between them. The CDR3 has 14 amino acids. The CDR3: CALGEPMYTDKLIF. CDR3 nucleotide sequence: TGTGCTCTTGGGGAGCCCATGTACACCGATAAACTCATCTTT.

Only a few counts were recorded for this clone. This chain links TRDV1 with TRDJ1; tentative D call: TRDD3 (6 bases). CDR3 length equals 19 residues. Germline loops: CDR1 TSWWSYY, CDR2 QGS. V was clipped by 1 base and J by 0 bases, with 21 bases between them. CDR3 DNA sequence: TGTGCTCTTGGGGAACGGAGGCTGGGGAACAACTACAACACCGATAAACTCATCTTT. Amino acids: CALGERRLGNNYNTDKLIF.

This rearrangement joins TRDV1 to TRDJ1, with 7 bases lining up with TRDD3. The CDR3 is made up of 17 amino acids. The germline gives CDR1 TSWWSYY, CDR2 QGS. The V gene end was trimmed by 6 bases and the J gene end by 0 bases; junction bases not matched to a gene: 13. This chain's CDR3 is CALGAILVLGHTDKLIF. As DNA, the CDR3 is TGTGCTCTTGGTGCTATACTAGTACTGGGGCACACCGATAAACTCATCTTT.

V gene TRDV1 combines with J gene TRDJ1; the D gene is possibly TRDD3 (5 bases). This CDR3 is built from 17 residues. Trimming removed 1 base from V and 1 base from J, with 16 bases in between. Germline V CDR1 and CDR2: TSWWSYY, QGS. Here the CDR3 DNA reads TGTGCTCTTGGGGAACGATACCCATTGGGTATCACCGATAAACTCATCTTT. Translating gives CALGERYPLGITDKLIF.

Here the J gene is TRDJ1 and the V gene is not called; the listed D gene, TRDD3, was not tested against the DNA. The CDR3 sequence is 18 residues long. The CDR3 DNA reads TGTGCTCTTGGGGAAGATGGGGATACGCGGAGAGGGCCGAATAAACTCATCTTT. This codes for CALGEDGDTRRGPNKLIF.

This clone is judged medium-sized. The chain is built from TRDV2 and TRDJ1; D unresolved. CDR1 and CDR2 from the germline V gene are GEAIGNYY and EKD. The CDR3 is 14 amino acids. With 5 bases removed from V and 10 bases from J, the gap between germline ends came to 22 bases. The CDR3 region is CACGPSEQTSRLIF. CDR3 sequence (DNA): TGTGCCTGTGGGCCCTCTGAACAAACCTCGAGACTCATCTTT.

Of note for this clone: A much larger clone differs by one base, so this may be a read error. V is TRDV2 and J is TRDJ1; 8 bases fit TRDD3. V lost 0 bases and J lost 0; bases outside the gene matches: 14. CDR1 and CDR2 from the germline V gene are GEAIGNYY and EKD. The CDR3 runs to 19 residues. This CDR3 reads CACDTCSHGDTPYTDKLIF. CDR3 coding DNA: TGTGCCTGTGACACCTGTTCCCACGGGGATACACCGTACACCGATAAACTCATCTTT.

This clone was seen a few times. This rearrangement joins TRDV1 to TRDJ1; 7 nucleotides align to TRDD3. The V segment lost 1 base and the J segment 0 bases; nucleotides outside the gene matches: 17. Looked up from germline, CDR1 is TSWWSYY and CDR2 is QGS. There are 20 residues in the CDR3. The CDR3 nucleotides read TGTGCTCTTGGGGAACCCACCCGATTGCCTACTGGGGTTAACACCGATAAACTCATCTTT. It is translated as CALGEPTRLPTGVNTDKLIF.

This clone was detected a few times. V and J are TRDV1 and TRDJ1; 12 positions agree with TRDD3. The CDR3 spans 20 residues. V shed 1 base, J shed 10 bases, and the junction held 22 bases outside the gene matches. The V gene's germline CDR1 is TSWWSYY and CDR2 QGS. The CDR3 is CALGERVPEGFTGGYPGLIF. In nucleotides, the CDR3 is TGTGCTCTTGGGGAACGCGTCCCGGAGGGGTTTACTGGGGGATACCCCGGACTCATCTTT.

This clone appeared a few times. This chain uses TRDV1 with TRDJ1; tentative D call: TRDD2 (5 bases). The CDR3 totals 14 residues. The V end was cut by 2 bases, the J end by 6 bases, with 13 bases between. Per germline, CDR1 TSWWSYY and CDR2 QGS. The CDR3 nucleotides are TGTGCTCTTGGGGAAGGCCCCCTTCGGTATAAACTCATCTTT. As protein: CALGEGPLRYKLIF.

There are a few counts of this clone. The chain recombines TRDV1 with TRDJ1, with 9 bases fitting TRDD3. The CDR3 has 22 amino acids. The V gene's germline CDR1 is TSWWSYY and CDR2 QGS. V was pared by 3 bases and J by 7 bases, with 30 bases of the junction left unmatched. The CDR3 sequence is CALGDFYFPLSTGGQLCGKLIF. The CDR3 DNA is TGTGCTCTTGGGGATTTTTACTTCCCACTTTCAACTGGGGGACAACTTTGTGGTAAACTCATCTTT.